This TCR beta chain was observed in a study of T cell repertoires in cytomegalovirus infection. The wider study: Public TCR beta signatures indicated both CMV infection and matching HLA type.

General observations from the study: Ex vivo responses were dominated by HLA-C-restricted CMV-specific TCR beta clonotypes. Individuals carrying CMV plus the relevant HLA were identified by cumulative frequency of public TCR beta families.

Remarks on this clonotype: Antigen: not known.

From the reads, TCRdb called clonotypes with MiXCR, one entry per CDR3 protein. Seen here are approximately 730,000 distinct CDR3 sequences, 29% observed once, and the top ten hold over 10%. Deletions cut 1 base from V and 4 bases from J, with 6 bases between. The germline gives CDR1 MNHNS, CDR2 SASEGT. CDR3 length: 13 amino acids. This clonotype was obtained from a human donor in good health (CMV status not recorded). Some clones in this sample may be carry-over from other donors' samples. This sample comprised cultured CD8+ T cells from PBMCs, obtained from culture after CMV antigen stimulation. The chain combines TRBV6-1 with TRBJ2-3, with D unclear. The CDR3 sequence is CASSEVQPDTQYF. Written as DNA, the CDR3 is TGTGCCAGCAGTGAAGTACAGCCAGATACGCAGTATTTT.